This T cell receptor (beta chain) is drawn from a study of Tregs in tolerant kidney transplant recipients. Notes on the study in general: Activated donor B cell expansion appeared to reveal the most relevant donor-specific TCRbeta repertoire.

In germline, CDR1 is MNHEY, CDR2 SVGAGI. Trimming removed 5 bases from V and 8 bases from J, with 18 bases in between. The CDR3 is made up of 15 amino acids. Profiling relied on immunoSEQ multiplex PCR, and the TCRdb table lists in-frame clones only, not all of them. The data contain about 240,000 clones, 84% of them singletons. This clone was counted a few times. The target antigen is unknown. Thawed PBMCs were FACS-sorted into unstimulated CD4+CD25+CD127- regulatory T cells, CD4+CD25- non-regulatory cells, CD4 and CD8 cells. The chain has TRBV6-5 and TRBJ1-4; perhaps TRBD1 as D (6 bases). This receptor was identified in a human donor in good health. The specimen was CD4+ T cells from blood. The chain's CDR3 is CASSPSGEGGEKLFF. For the CDR3, the DNA is TGTGCCAGCAGTCCCAGCGGGGAGGGGGGAGAAAAACTGTTTTTT.